The clone carrying this T cell receptor (beta chain) was seen many times. This entry comes from a study of T-cell reconstitution after alpha-beta-depleted transplantation in children. Construction of the TCRbeta library involved unique molecular identifiers. One entry per CDR3 protein results from TCRdb running MiXCR on the PCR reads. The top ten clones hold around 30% of a sample with tens of thousands of distinct CDR3 sequences, under 6% of them seen once. The CDR3 length is 15 residues. Germline V gene data show CDR1 as MNHEY and CDR2 as SVGAGI. Between the trimmed V and J ends, which lost 0 bases and 10 bases, there was a span of 13 bases.

The V gene is TRBV6-5, the J gene TRBJ1-6, with a tentative D call TRBD1 (6 bases). The input for sequencing was PBMCs, mostly from graft donor cells, taken 60 days after TCRalphabeta/CD19-depleted stem cell transplant. The TCR originated in a female patient aged 2-15 years who had a stem cell transplant for aplastic anemia, so the T cells may come from the graft donor. Here the CDR3 DNA reads TGTGCCAGCAGTTACTCACAGGGTGAGAAGTCACCCCTCCACTTT. Residues: CASSYSQGEKSPLHF.